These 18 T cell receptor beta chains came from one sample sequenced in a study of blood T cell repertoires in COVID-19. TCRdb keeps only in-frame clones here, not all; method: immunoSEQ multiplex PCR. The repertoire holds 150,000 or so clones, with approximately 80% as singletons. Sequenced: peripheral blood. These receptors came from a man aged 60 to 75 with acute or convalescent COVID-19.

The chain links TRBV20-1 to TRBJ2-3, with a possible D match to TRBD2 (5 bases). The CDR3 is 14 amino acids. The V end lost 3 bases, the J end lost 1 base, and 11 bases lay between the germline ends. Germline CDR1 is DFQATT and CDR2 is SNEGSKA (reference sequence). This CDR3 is CSASRSSRTDTQYF. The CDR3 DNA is TGCAGTGCTAGTAGATCTAGCCGCACAGATACGCAGTATTTT.

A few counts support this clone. Here the CDR3 reads CASSLDRRVSYEQYF. DNA of the CDR3: TGTGCCAGCAGCTTAGACCGCAGGGTCTCCTACGAGCAGTACTTC. V and J are TRBV11-2 and TRBJ2-7, with D possibly TRBD1 on 5 matching bases. Trimming cost V 0 bases and J 0 bases, with 9 bases left between them. CDR1 is SGHAT and CDR2 is FQNNGV in the germline V gene. The CDR3 is made up of 15 amino acids.

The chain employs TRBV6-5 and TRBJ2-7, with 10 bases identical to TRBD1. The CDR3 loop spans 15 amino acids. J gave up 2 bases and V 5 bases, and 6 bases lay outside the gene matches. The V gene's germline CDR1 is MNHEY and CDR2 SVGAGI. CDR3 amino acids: CASSPSTGGPYEQYF. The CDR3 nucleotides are TGTGCCAGCAGTCCTTCGACAGGGGGCCCCTACGAGCAGTACTTC.

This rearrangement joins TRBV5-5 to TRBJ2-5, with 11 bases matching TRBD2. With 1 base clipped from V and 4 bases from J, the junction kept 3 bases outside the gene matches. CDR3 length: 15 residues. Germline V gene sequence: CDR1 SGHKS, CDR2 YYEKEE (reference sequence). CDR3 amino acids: CASSLRLAGGETQYF. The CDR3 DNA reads TGTGCCAGCAGCTTGAGGCTAGCGGGAGGAGAGACCCAGTACTTC.

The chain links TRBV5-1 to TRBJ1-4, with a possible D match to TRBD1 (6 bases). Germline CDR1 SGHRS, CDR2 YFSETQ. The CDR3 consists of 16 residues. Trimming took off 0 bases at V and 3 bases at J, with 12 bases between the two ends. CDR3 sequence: CASSLGDTGSNEKLFF. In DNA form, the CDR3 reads TGCGCCAGCAGCTTGGGGGACACCGGCTCTAATGAAAAACTGTTTTTT. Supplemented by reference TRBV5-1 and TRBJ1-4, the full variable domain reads KAGVTQTPRYLIKTRGQQVTLSCSPISGHRSVSWYQQTPGQGLQFLFEYFSETQRNKGNFPGRFSGRQFSNSRSEMNVSTLELGDSALYLCASSLGDTGSNEKLFFGSGTQLSVL.

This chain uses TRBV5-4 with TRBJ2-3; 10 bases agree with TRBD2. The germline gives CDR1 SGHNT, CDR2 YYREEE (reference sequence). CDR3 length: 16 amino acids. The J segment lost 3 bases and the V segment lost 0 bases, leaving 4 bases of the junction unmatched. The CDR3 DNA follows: TGTGCCAGCAGCTTGGAGCGGGGGGGCTGGACAGATACGCAGTATTTT. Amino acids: CASSLERGGWTDTQYF. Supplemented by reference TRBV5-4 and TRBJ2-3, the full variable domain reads ETGVTQSPTHLIKTRGQQVTLRCSSQSGHNTVSWYQQALGQGPQFIFQYYREEENGRGNFPPRFSGLQFPNYSSELNVNALELDDSALYLCASSLERGGWTDTQYFGPGTRLTVL.

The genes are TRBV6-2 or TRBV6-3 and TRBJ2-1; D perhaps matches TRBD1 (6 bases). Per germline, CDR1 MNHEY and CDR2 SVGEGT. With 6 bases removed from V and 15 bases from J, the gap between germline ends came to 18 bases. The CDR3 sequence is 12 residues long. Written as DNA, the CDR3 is TGTGCCAGCAGCACCGGGACAACTGGTCGGTTCTTC. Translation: CASSTGTTGRFF.

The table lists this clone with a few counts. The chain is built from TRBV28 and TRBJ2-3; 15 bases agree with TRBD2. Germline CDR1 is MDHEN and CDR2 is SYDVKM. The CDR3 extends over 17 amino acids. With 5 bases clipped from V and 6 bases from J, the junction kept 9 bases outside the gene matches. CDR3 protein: CASSPGTSGGSRDTQYF. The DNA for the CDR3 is TGTGCCAGCAGTCCCGGGACTAGCGGGGGGTCCCGGGATACGCAGTATTTT.

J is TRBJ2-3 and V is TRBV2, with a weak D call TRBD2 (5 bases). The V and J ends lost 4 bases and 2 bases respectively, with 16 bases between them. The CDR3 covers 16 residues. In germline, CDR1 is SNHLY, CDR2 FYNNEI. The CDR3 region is CASSVSERRNTDTQYF. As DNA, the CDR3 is TGTGCCAGCAGTGTCTCCGAGCGGCGAAACACAGATACGCAGTATTTT. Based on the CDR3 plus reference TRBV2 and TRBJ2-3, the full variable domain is EPEVTQTPSHQVTQMGQEVILRCVPISNHLYFYWYRQILGQKVEFLVSFYNNEISEKSEIFDDQFSVERPDGSNFTLKIRSTKLEDSAMYFCASSVSERRNTDTQYFGPGTRLTVL.

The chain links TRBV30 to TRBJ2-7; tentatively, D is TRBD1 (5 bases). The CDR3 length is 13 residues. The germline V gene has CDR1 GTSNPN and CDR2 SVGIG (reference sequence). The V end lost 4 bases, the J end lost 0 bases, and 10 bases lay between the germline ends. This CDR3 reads CAWTQGPSYEQYF. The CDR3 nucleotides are TGTGCCTGGACCCAGGGCCCCTCCTACGAGCAGTACTTC.

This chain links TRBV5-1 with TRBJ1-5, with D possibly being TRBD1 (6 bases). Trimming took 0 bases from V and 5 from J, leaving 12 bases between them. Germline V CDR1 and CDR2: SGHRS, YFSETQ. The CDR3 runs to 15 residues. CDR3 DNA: TGCGCCAGCAGCTTGGCCGGACAGCCGTATCAGCCCCAGCATTTT. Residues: CASSLAGQPYQPQHF.

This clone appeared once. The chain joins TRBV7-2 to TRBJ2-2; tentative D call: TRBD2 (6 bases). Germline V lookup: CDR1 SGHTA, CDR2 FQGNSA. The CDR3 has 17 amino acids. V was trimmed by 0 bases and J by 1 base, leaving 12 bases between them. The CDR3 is CASSLALPRENTGELFF. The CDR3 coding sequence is TGTGCCAGCAGCTTAGCGCTTCCGCGGGAGAACACCGGGGAGCTGTTTTTT.

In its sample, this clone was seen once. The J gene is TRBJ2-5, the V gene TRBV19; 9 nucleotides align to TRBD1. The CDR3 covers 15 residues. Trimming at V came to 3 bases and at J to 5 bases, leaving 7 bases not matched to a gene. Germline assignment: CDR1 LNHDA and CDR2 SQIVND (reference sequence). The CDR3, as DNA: TGTGCCAGTAGTATGGGGACAGGGCGAGGGGAGACCCAGTACTTC. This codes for CASSMGTGRGETQYF.

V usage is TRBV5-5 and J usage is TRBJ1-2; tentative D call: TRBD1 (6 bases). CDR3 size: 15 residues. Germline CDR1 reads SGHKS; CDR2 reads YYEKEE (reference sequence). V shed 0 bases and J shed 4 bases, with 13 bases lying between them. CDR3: CASSLAHQGSYGYTF. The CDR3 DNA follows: TGTGCCAGCAGCTTGGCCCATCAGGGGTCCTATGGCTACACCTTC.

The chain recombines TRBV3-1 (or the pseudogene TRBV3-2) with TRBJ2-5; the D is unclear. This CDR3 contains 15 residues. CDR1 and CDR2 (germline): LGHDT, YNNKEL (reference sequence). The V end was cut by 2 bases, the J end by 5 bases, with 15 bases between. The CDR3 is CASSQFNAILETQYF. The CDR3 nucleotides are TGTGCCAGCAGCCAATTTAACGCGATTTTGGAGACCCAGTACTTC.

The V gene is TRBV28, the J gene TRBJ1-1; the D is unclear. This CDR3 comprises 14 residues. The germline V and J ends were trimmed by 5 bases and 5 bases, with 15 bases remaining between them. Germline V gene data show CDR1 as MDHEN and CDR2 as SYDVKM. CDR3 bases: TGTGCCAGCAGTACAAGGACGGGGAGGACTGAAGCTTTCTTT. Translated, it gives CASSTRTGRTEAFF.

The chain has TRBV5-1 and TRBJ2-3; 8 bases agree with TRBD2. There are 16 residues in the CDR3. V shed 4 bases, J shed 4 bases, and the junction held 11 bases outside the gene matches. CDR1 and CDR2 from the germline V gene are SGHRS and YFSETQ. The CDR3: CASSRSSGTRSDTQYF. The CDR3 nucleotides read TGCGCCAGCAGCCGTAGCTCCGGGACTAGATCAGATACGCAGTATTTT.

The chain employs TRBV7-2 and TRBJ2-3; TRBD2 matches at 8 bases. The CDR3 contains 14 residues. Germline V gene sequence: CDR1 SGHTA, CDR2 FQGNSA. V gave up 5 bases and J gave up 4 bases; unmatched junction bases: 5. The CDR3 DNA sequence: TGTGCCAGCAGCCACGGACTAGCTGCAGATACGCAGTATTTT. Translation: CASSHGLAADTQYF.